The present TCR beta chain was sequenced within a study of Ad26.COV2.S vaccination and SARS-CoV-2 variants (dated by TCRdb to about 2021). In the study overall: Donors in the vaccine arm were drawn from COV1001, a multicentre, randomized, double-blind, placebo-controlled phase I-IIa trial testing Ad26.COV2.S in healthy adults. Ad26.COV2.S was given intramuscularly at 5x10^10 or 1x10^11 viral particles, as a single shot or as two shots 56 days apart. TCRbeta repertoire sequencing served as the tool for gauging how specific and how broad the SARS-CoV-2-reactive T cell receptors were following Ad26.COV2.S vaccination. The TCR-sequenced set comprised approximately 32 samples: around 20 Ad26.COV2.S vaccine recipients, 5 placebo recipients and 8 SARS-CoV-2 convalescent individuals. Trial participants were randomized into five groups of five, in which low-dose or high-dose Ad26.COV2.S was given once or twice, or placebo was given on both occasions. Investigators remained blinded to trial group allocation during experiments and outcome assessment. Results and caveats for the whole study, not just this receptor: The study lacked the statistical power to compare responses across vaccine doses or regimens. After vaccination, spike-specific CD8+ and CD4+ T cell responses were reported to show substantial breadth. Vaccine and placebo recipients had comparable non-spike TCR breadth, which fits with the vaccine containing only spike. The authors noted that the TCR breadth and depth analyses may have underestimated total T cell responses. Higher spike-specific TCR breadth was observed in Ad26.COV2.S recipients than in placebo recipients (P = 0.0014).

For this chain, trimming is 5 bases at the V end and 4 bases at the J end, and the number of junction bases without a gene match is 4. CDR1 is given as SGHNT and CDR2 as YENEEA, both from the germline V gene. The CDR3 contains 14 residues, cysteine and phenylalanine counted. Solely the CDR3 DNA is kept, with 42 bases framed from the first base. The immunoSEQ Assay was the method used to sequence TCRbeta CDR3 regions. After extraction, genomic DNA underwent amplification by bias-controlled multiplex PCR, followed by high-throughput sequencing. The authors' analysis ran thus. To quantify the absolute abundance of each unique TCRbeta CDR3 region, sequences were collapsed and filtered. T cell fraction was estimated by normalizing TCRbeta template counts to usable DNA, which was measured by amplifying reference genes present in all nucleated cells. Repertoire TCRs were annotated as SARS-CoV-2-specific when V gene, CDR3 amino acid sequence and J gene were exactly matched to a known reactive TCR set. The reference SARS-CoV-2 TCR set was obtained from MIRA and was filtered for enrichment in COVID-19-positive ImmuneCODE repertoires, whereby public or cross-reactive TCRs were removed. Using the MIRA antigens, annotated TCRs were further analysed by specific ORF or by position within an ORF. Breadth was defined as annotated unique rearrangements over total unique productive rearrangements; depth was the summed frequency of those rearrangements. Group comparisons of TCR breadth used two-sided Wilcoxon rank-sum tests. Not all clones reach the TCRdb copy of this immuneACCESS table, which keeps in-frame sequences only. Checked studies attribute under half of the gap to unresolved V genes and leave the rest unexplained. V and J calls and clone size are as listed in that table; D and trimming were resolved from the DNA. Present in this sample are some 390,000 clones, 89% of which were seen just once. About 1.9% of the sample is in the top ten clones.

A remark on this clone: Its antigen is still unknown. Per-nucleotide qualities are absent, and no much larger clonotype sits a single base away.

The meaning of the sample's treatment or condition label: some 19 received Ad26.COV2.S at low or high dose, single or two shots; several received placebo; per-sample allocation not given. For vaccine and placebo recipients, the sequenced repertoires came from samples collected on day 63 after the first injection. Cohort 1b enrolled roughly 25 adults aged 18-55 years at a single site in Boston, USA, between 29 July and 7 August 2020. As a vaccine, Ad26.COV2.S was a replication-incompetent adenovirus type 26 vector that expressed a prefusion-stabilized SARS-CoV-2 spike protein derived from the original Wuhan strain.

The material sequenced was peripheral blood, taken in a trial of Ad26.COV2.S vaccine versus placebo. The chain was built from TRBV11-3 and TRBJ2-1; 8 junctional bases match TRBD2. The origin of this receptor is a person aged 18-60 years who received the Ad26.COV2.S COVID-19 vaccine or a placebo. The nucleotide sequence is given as TGTGCCAGCAGCCCCAGCGGGAGTTACAATGAGCAGTTCTTC. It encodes CASSPSGSYNEQFF. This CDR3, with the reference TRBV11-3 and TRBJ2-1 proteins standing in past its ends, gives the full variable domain EAGVVQSPRYKIIEKKQPVAFWCNPISGHNTLYWYLQNLGQGPELLIRYENEEAVDDSQLPKDRFSAERLKGVDSTLKIQPAELGDSAVYLCASSPSGSYNEQFFGPGTRLTVL.